This T cell receptor beta chain came from a study of cytomegalovirus exposure and HLA in healthy donors. Study-wide results and limits: The study designated 150 to 200 TCR beta chains cytomegalovirus-associated.

Donors counted as nominally healthy when sampled, yet unrecorded immune exposures were likely. Amplification used 60 Vbeta primers and 13 Jbeta primers. Only in-frame clones appear in the TCRdb table, and some are missing; sequencing was by immunoSEQ multiplex PCR. In the table there are about 140,000 clones, around two thirds of which are singletons. As to this clone: Its antigen is unknown.

Germline V gene sequence: CDR1 LGHNA, CDR2 YSLEER. The CDR3 spans 16 residues. Trimming took 1 base from V and 7 from J; bases not matched to a gene: 3. The sequence came from a male donor in good health and CMV-seronegative. This sequence joins TRBV4-3 and TRBJ2-1; 14 bases map to TRBD2. Sequenced input: PBMCs. CDR3 nucleotides: TGCGCCAGCAGCCAAGGACTAGCGGGGGGGCCAAATGAGCAGTTCTTC. This translates into CASSQGLAGGPNEQFF.